This T cell receptor (beta chain) is from a study of CD8 T cells in Susac syndrome. Random hexamers were used to reverse transcribe an amount of roughly 0.5 to 1 ug RNA. Across 54 Vbeta and 13 Jbeta, TCR beta CDR3 was amplified with immunoSEQ multiplex PCR. TCRdb ran MiXCR on the immunoSEQ multiplex PCR reads and lists one entry per CDR3 protein. Among roughly 120,000 distinct CDR3 sequences listed, 90% to 98% were seen once. The source material was CD4+ T cells from PBMCs. The clonotype was recovered from a human donor in good health.

In nucleotides, the CDR3 is TGCGCCAGCAGTCCTTATAAGCCCTACTTC. The encoded protein is CASSPYKPYF. The chain has TRBV23-1 and TRBJ2-5; D is unclear. TRBV23-1 counts as an open reading frame of uncertain function. V was pared by 4 bases and J by 14 bases, with 11 bases between. The CDR3 is made up of 10 amino acids.